This record concerns one TCR beta chain sequence. Clones were sequenced by immunoSEQ multiplex PCR, and TCRdb holds only the in-frame ones, with some missing. The table records around 140,000 clones, about nine tenths of them present only once. The sample is drawn from a study of Ad26.COV2.S vaccination and SARS-CoV-2 variants. The TCR comes from a human donor who had recovered from COVID-19. Sequences were derived from peripheral blood, sampled after recovery from COVID-19.

The CDR3 nucleotides read TGTGCCAGTCGGCGGGCTAGCGGGGGACGGGAGACCCAGTACTTC. Encoded protein: CASRRASGGRETQYF. This chain uses TRBV19 with TRBJ2-5; 10 bases line up with TRBD2. Germline V gene data show CDR1 as LNHDA and CDR2 as SQIVND (reference sequence). This CDR3 has 15 residues. Unmatched junction bases numbered 11, after V lost 8 bases and J lost 5 bases.